This T cell receptor (beta chain) came from a study of blood T cell repertoires in COVID-19. Study background: Researchers got acute and convalescent COVID-19 samples from the United States, Italy and Spain. T cells, B-cell-depleted T cells, or PBMCs supplied cDNA or gDNA.

This table comes from immunoSEQ multiplex PCR, and its TCRdb copy is limited to in-frame clones, with some not included. The sample records some 53,000 clones, about 90% being singletons. The sequence came from a human donor in a cohort sampled during active COVID-19. Specimen: peripheral blood.

Here the CDR3 reads CASSSGTGLTGELFF. For the CDR3, the DNA is TGTGCCAGTAGTTCAGGGACAGGGTTGACCGGGGAGCTGTTTTTT. V and J are TRBV19 and TRBJ2-2; 9 bases map to TRBD1. The CDR3 runs 15 residues. The J segment lost 5 bases and the V segment lost 5 bases, leaving 6 bases of the junction unmatched. CDR1 LNHDA and CDR2 SQIVND come from the germline V gene (reference sequence).